This entry lists 32 T cell receptor beta chains sequenced from one sample in a study of blood T cell repertoires in COVID-19 (dated by TCRdb to about 2020). Library preparation used the immunoSEQ multiplex PCR assay. Imported from immuneACCESS, the table was reduced by TCRdb to in-frame sequences with V and J called. These copies leave out some clones; in studies compared against another copy, an unresolved V gene accounts for under half, and the cause of the remainder is not known. In all, the sample holds nearly 100,000 clones, and approximately 84% of those were seen once. 10% of the sample is taken by the ten largest. Input material: peripheral blood. These receptors originate from an older man with acute or convalescent COVID-19.

The rearrangement uses TRBV12-3 or TRBV12-4 and TRBJ1-5; D is perhaps TRBD1 (5 bases). The CDR3 is 13 amino acids. V was shortened by 7 bases and J by 7 bases, with 14 bases between the two germline ends. The CDR3 DNA reads TGTGCCAGCACGCCCCACCAGGGACAGCCCCAGCATTTT. Its protein product is CASTPHQGQPQHF.

The chain is built from TRBV19 and TRBJ2-3; perhaps TRBD2 as D (6 bases). The V end lost 3 bases, the J end lost 4 bases, and 20 bases lay between the germline ends. Germline CDR1 is LNHDA and CDR2 is SQIVND (reference sequence). The CDR3 has 17 amino acids. DNA of the CDR3: TGTGCCAGTAGTATTGGGAGCGGGTTAGGGCCGGCAGATACGCAGTATTTT. Protein product: CASSIGSGLGPADTQYF.

The gene calls are TRBV7-3 and TRBJ1-1; TRBD1 matches at 9 bases. V lost 5 bases and J lost 7; bases outside the gene matches: 5. The CDR3 sequence is 13 residues long. Germline lookup yields CDR1 SGHTA and CDR2 FQGTGA. CDR3 nucleotide sequence: TGTGCCAGCAGCCCGGGACAGGGCCTTGAAGCTTTCTTT. This gives the protein CASSPGQGLEAFF. Drawing the rest from reference TRBV7-3 and TRBJ1-1, the complete variable domain is GAGVSQTPSNKVTEKGKYVELRCDPISGHTALYWYRQSLGQGPEFLIYFQGTGAADDSGLPNDRFFAVRPEGSVSTLKIQRTERGDSAVYLCASSPGQGLEAFFGQGTRLTVV.

This clone showed up just a few times. V and J are TRBV9 and TRBJ1-6; no firm D call. The germline V gene encodes CDR1 SGDLS and CDR2 YYNGEE. CDR3 length: 14 amino acids. Deletions cut 0 bases from V and 7 bases from J, with 8 bases between. CDR3 nucleotide sequence: TGTGCCAGCAGCGTAGGGGCCCAAAATTCACCCCTCCACTTT. Translation gives CASSVGAQNSPLHF.

The J gene is TRBJ2-3, the V gene TRBV5-5, with TRBD1 matching over 7 bases. V trimming: 7 bases; J trimming: 0 bases; junction bases outside the gene matches: 5. The CDR3 runs 14 residues. The germline CDR1 and CDR2 sequences are SGHKS and YYEKEE (reference sequence). CDR3 bases: TGTGCCAGCGCAACAGGGGTTAGCACAGATACGCAGTATTTT. Encoded protein: CASATGVSTDTQYF.

The chain joins TRBV5-1 to TRBJ1-2; TRBD1 matches at 8 bases. Germline assignment: CDR1 SGHRS and CDR2 YFSETQ. After removal of 6 bases from V and 3 bases from J, the junction contained 4 bases not matched to a gene. The CDR3 has 13 residues. The CDR3 coding sequence is TGCGCCAGCACCACGGACAGGGACTATGGCTACACCTTC. It translates to CASTTDRDYGYTF.

The gene calls are TRBV28 and TRBJ2-1; a weak D match, TRBD2 (6 bases). Trimming pared 6 bases from V and 2 bases from J, leaving 17 bases between. The germline V gene has CDR1 MDHEN and CDR2 SYDVKM. CDR3 length equals 16 residues. The DNA of the CDR3 is TGTGCCAGCAGCACGACCAGCGGGCCTGCCTACAATGAGCAGTTCTTC. Its protein product is CASSTTSGPAYNEQFF. Full variable domain (rest looked up from reference TRBV28 and TRBJ2-1): DVKVTQSSRYLVKRTGEKVFLECVQDMDHENMFWYRQDPGLGLRLIYFSYDVKMKEKGDIPEGYSVSREKKERFSLILESASTNQTSMYLCASSTTSGPAYNEQFFGPGTRLTVL.

The chain joins TRBV7-9 to TRBJ2-7; the D is unclear. The V gene's germline CDR1 is SEHNR and CDR2 FQNEAQ (reference sequence). The CDR3 contains 13 residues. Trimming removed 5 bases at V and 3 bases at J, with 11 bases between. CDR3 nucleotides: TGTGCCAGCAGCGCACTAAAATACTACGAGCAGTACTTC. It yields the protein CASSALKYYEQYF. Variable domain in full (rest from reference TRBV7-9 and TRBJ2-7): DTGVSQNPRHKITKRGQNVTFRCDPISEHNRLYWYRQTLGQGPEFLTYFQNEAQLEKSRLLSDRFSAERPKGSFSTLEIQRTEQGDSAMYLCASSALKYYEQYFGPGTRLTVT.

The J gene is TRBJ1-4, the V gene TRBV28, with TRBD1 matching over 7 bases. Trimming at V came to 8 bases and at J to 6 bases, leaving 12 bases not matched to a gene. The CDR3 contains 15 residues. Germline CDR1 is MDHEN and CDR2 is SYDVKM. For the CDR3, the DNA is TGTGCCAGCTCCACGGACACAGGGACAGATGAAAAACTGTTTTTT. This gives the protein CASSTDTGTDEKLFF.

The chain is built from TRBV2 and TRBJ2-7; the D gene is possibly TRBD2 (5 bases). The germline V and J ends were trimmed by 3 bases and 0 bases, with 18 bases remaining between them. Per germline, CDR1 SNHLY and CDR2 FYNNEI. The CDR3 length is 17 residues. DNA for the CDR3: TGTGCCAGCAGTGAGGGAGTACGCGGATTCAGCTCCTACGAGCAGTACTTC. Translation gives CASSEGVRGFSSYEQYF.

The V gene is TRBV6-6, the J gene TRBJ2-6; tentative D call: TRBD1 (5 bases). V was shortened by 0 bases and J by 0 bases, with 6 bases between the two germline ends. The germline V gene encodes CDR1 MNHNY and CDR2 SVGAGI (reference sequence). The CDR3 has 16 residues. The CDR3 sequence is CASSYSRASGANVLTF. CDR3 bases: TGTGCCAGCAGTTACTCCAGGGCCTCTGGGGCCAACGTCCTGACTTTC.

The rearrangement joins TRBV18 to TRBJ1-5; D unresolved. The length of the CDR3 is 15 residues. Trimming cost V 3 bases and J 4 bases, with 13 bases left between them. The germline V gene has CDR1 KGHSH and CDR2 LQKENI. CDR3 bases: TGTGCCAGCTCACCGCTCGGGGTGAGGAATCAGCCCCAGCATTTT. Encoded protein: CASSPLGVRNQPQHF.

The J gene is TRBJ2-7, the V gene TRBV3-1 (or the pseudogene TRBV3-2); D remains ambiguous. Germline CDR1 is LGHDT and CDR2 is YNNKEL (reference sequence). Trimming shortened V by 5 bases and J by 6 bases, and 11 bases separated the two germline ends. This CDR3 contains 12 residues. DNA for the CDR3: TGTGCCAGCAGCAACGCAGCGAGCGAGCAGTACTTC. Encoded protein: CASSNAASEQYF.

V and J are TRBV7-3 and TRBJ1-1; D not certain. V dropped 5 bases and J dropped 1 base, with 8 bases sitting between them. The V gene's germline CDR1 is SGHTA and CDR2 FQGTGA. This CDR3 has 13 residues. CDR3 residues: CASSGPGNTEAFF. The CDR3, as DNA: TGTGCCAGCAGCGGCCCGGGGAACACTGAAGCTTTCTTT. The whole variable domain, remainder taken from reference TRBV7-3 and TRBJ1-1, is GAGVSQTPSNKVTEKGKYVELRCDPISGHTALYWYRQSLGQGPEFLIYFQGTGAADDSGLPNDRFFAVRPEGSVSTLKIQRTERGDSAVYLCASSGPGNTEAFFGQGTRLTVV.

V and J are TRBV7-2 and TRBJ2-7, with 7 bases lining up with TRBD1. The J segment lost 3 bases and the V segment lost 3 bases, leaving 5 bases of the junction unmatched. This CDR3 region has 14 residues. Germline loops: CDR1 SGHTA, CDR2 FQGNSA. This chain's CDR3 is CASSFAGGYYEQYF. CDR3 nucleotides: TGTGCCAGCAGCTTCGCAGGGGGATACTACGAGCAGTACTTC.

V usage is TRBV6-5 and J usage is TRBJ2-3, with D possibly matching TRBD2 (6 bases). Germline loops: CDR1 MNHEY, CDR2 SVGAGI. Between the trimmed V and J ends, which lost 7 bases and 2 bases, there was a span of 10 bases. This CDR3 is built from 13 residues. Written as DNA, the CDR3 is TGTGCCAGCAAAAGGGAGGCCACAGATACGCAGTATTTT. It encodes CASKREATDTQYF.

CDR3: CATSSRLAGGAPQETQYF. The CDR3 DNA sequence: TGTGCCACCAGCAGCAGACTAGCGGGAGGGGCCCCTCAAGAGACCCAGTACTTC. The V gene is TRBV15, the J gene TRBJ2-5, with 14 bases lining up with TRBD2. The CDR3 is 18 residues long. V shed 3 bases and J 2 bases; nucleotides not matched to a gene: 8. The germline CDR1 and CDR2 sequences are LNHNV and YYDKDF (reference sequence).

V is TRBV6-5 and J is TRBJ1-4, with a tentative D call TRBD1 (5 bases). V shed 6 bases and J shed 2 bases, with 7 bases lying between them. The CDR3 runs to 13 residues. Germline loops: CDR1 MNHEY, CDR2 SVGAGI. The CDR3: CASSRVTNEKLFF. In nucleotides, the CDR3 is TGTGCCAGCAGCAGGGTGACTAATGAAAAACTGTTTTTT.

CDR3 sequence reads: CASSQDWRNYGYTF. The DNA of the CDR3 is TGTGCCAGCAGCCAAGATTGGCGGAACTATGGCTACACCTTC. The V call is TRBV3-1 (or the pseudogene TRBV3-2), the J call TRBJ1-2; D unclear. Germline-derived CDR1 and CDR2 are LGHDT and YNNKEL (reference sequence). V was cut by 0 bases and J by 2 bases, with 7 bases left in between. This CDR3 region has 14 residues.

In this sample, this clone turned up a few times. The chain is built from TRBV10-3 and TRBJ2-1; 8 bases are shared with TRBD2. Germline V CDR1 and CDR2: ENHRY, SYGVKD. The CDR3 has 17 amino acids. J gave up 5 bases and V 2 bases, and 11 bases lay outside the gene matches. The CDR3 nucleotides read TGTGCCATCAGTGAGGTACTTGGCGGGGGGCAAAACAATGAGCAGTTCTTC. Translated: CAISEVLGGGQNNEQFF.

DNA for the CDR3: TGCGCCAGCAGCTTGACAGGGGGAAGATCAGGAAACACCATATATTTT. Amino acids: CASSLTGGRSGNTIYF. This chain links TRBV5-1 with TRBJ1-3; 8 positions match TRBD1. Looked up from germline, CDR1 is SGHRS and CDR2 is YFSETQ. After removal of 1 base from V and 4 bases from J, the junction contained 7 bases not matched to a gene. The CDR3 is made up of 16 amino acids.

J is TRBJ2-7 and V is TRBV19; possible D gene TRBD2, 6 bases. V gave up 5 bases and J gave up 9 bases, with 17 bases separating them. The CDR3 covers 13 residues. Germline CDR1 LNHDA, CDR2 SQIVND (reference sequence). For the CDR3, the DNA is TGTGCCAGTAGTGTGACAGATTTGGAGGGGCAGTACTTC. Amino acid sequence: CASSVTDLEGQYF.

The chain joins TRBV30 to TRBJ2-2; perhaps TRBD1 as D (5 bases). The CDR3 covers 11 residues. Per the germline V gene, CDR1 is GTSNPN and CDR2 is SVGIG (reference sequence). V lost 3 bases and J lost 7, with 6 bases in between. CDR3 amino acids: CAWRGVGELFF. In DNA, the CDR3 is TGTGCCTGGAGAGGGGTCGGGGAGCTGTTTTTT.

V and J are TRBV14 and TRBJ2-2, with no clear D. The CDR3 is 13 residues long. CDR1 and CDR2 from the germline V gene are SGHDN and FVKESK. Trimming left V 2 bases short and J 4 bases short, with 5 bases between. The CDR3 protein is CASSQTTTGELFF. In DNA form, the CDR3 reads TGTGCCAGCAGCCAAACTACCACCGGGGAGCTGTTTTTT. Drawing the rest from reference TRBV14 and TRBJ2-2, the complete variable domain is EAGVTQFPSHSVIEKGQTVTLRCDPISGHDNLYWYRRVMGKEIKFLLHFVKESKQDESGMPNNRFLAERTGGTYSTLKVQPAELEDSGVYFCASSQTTTGELFFGEGSRLTVL.

This clone appeared once. The rearrangement links TRBV18 to TRBJ2-5; D is possibly TRBD2 (5 bases). The CDR3 consists of 13 residues. The V gene's germline CDR1 is KGHSH and CDR2 LQKENI. V lost 5 bases, J lost 2 bases, and 9 bases lay in between. In nucleotides, the CDR3 is TGTGCCAGCTCATCGGGGTTTCAAGAGACCCAGTACTTC. Its translation is CASSSGFQETQYF. The entire variable domain, with the rest obtained from reference TRBV18 and TRBJ2-5, is as follows: NAGVMQNPRHLVRRRGQEARLRCSPMKGHSHVYWYRQLPEEGLKFMVYLQKENIIDESGMPKERFSAEFPKEGPSILRIQQVVRGDSAAYFCASSSGFQETQYFGPGTRLLVL.

CDR3 in DNA: TGTGCCAGCACCCTCAGGGGGGATAGCTCCTACAATGAGCAGTTCTTC. Its translation: CASTLRGDSSYNEQFF. The chain employs TRBV5-5 and TRBJ2-1; a possible D gene is TRBD1 (7 bases). V lost 6 bases, J lost 0 bases, and 16 bases lay in between. The CDR3 extends over 16 amino acids. Per the germline V gene, CDR1 is SGHKS and CDR2 is YYEKEE (reference sequence).

The V call is TRBV18, the J call TRBJ1-5; D is possibly TRBD1 (5 bases). Between the trimmed V and J ends, which lost 6 bases and 1 base, there was a span of 10 bases. Germline assignment: CDR1 KGHSH and CDR2 LQKENI. CDR3 length: 14 residues. The CDR3 loop reads CASSPTVSNQPQHF. The CDR3 DNA follows: TGTGCCAGCTCGCCGACAGTGAGCAATCAGCCCCAGCATTTT.

The chain carries TRBV6-5 and TRBJ1-2, with D hard to call. There are 13 residues in the CDR3. V lost 8 bases to trimming and J lost 2 bases, with 12 bases between them. Germline V gene lookup returns CDR1 MNHEY and CDR2 SVGAGI. The CDR3: CASATAGNYGYTF. The CDR3 DNA sequence: TGTGCCAGCGCCACGGCAGGCAACTATGGCTACACCTTC.

This chain links TRBV12-3 or TRBV12-4 with TRBJ2-2; D gene unclear. The CDR3 has 13 amino acids. V was shortened by 6 bases and J by 4 bases, with 9 bases between the two germline ends. The DNA for the CDR3 is TGTGCCAGCAGGGCTTCGGGCACCGGGGAGCTGTTTTTT. This sequence encodes CASRASGTGELFF.

Of note for this clone: The sample carries other DNA sequences with the same CDR3. V and J are TRBV28 and TRBJ1-2; D possibly corresponds to TRBD1 (6 bases). V was clipped by 6 bases and J by 2 bases, with 13 bases between them. Germline V gene lookup returns CDR1 MDHEN and CDR2 SYDVKM. The CDR3 is 14 amino acids. The CDR3 DNA follows: TGTGCCAGCAGCCCCGGGCAGGGGAACTATGGCTACACCTTC. Translating it yields CASSPGQGNYGYTF.

This clone appeared a few times. This chain connects TRBV7-3 to TRBJ2-3; D not certain. V was trimmed by 8 bases and J by 4 bases, leaving 13 bases between them. Germline CDR1 and CDR2: SGHTA and FQGTGA. The CDR3 extends over 13 amino acids. The CDR3 region is CASSPMAADTQYF. The CDR3 bases are TGTGCCAGCTCACCTATGGCGGCAGATACGCAGTATTTT.

The rearrangement links TRBV13 to TRBJ1-1; D is ambiguous. Germline V lookup: CDR1 PRHDT, CDR2 FYEKMQ (reference sequence). The CDR3 runs 14 residues. Trimming pared 1 base from V and 1 base from J, leaving 7 bases between. CDR3 protein: CASSLDRENTEAFF. In DNA, the CDR3 is TGTGCCAGCAGCTTAGACAGAGAGAACACTGAAGCTTTCTTT. Together with reference TRBV13 and TRBJ1-1, the CDR3 gives the full variable domain: AAGVIQSPRHLIKEKRETATLKCYPIPRHDTVYWYQQGPGQDPQFLISFYEKMQSDKGSIPDRFSAQQFSDYHSELNMSSLELGDSALYFCASSLDRENTEAFFGQGTRLTVV.